The 24 T cell receptor beta chains below come from one sample, sequenced in a study of blood T cell repertoires in COVID-19. Clones were read by immunoSEQ multiplex PCR, and TCRdb kept only the in-frame ones, dropping some. The sample consists of 470,000 or so clones, 75% to 90% of them appearing once. The sequencing input was peripheral blood. The receptors originated from a human donor in a cohort sampled during active COVID-19.

This chain links TRBV28 with TRBJ1-5; TRBD1 might be the D (6 bases). The CDR3 is 13 amino acids. CDR1 is MDHEN, CDR2 SYDVKM, per germline. The germline V and J ends were trimmed by 5 bases and 4 bases, with 9 bases remaining between them. The chain's CDR3 is CASSGQINQPQHF. The CDR3 nucleotides are TGTGCCAGCAGTGGACAGATAAATCAGCCCCAGCATTTT.

This chain connects TRBV7-9 to TRBJ2-3; TRBD1 is a possible D gene (5 bases). Germline-derived CDR1 and CDR2 are SEHNR and FQNEAQ (reference sequence). The CDR3 consists of 14 residues. Trimming left V 3 bases short and J 3 bases short, with 10 bases between. The chain's CDR3 is CASSLGPRTDTQYF. The CDR3 DNA reads as TGTGCCAGCAGCTTGGGGCCTCGGACAGATACGCAGTATTTT.

The V and J genes are TRBV11-3 and TRBJ2-2; weak D call: TRBD2 (5 bases). Germline V gene lookup returns CDR1 SGHNT and CDR2 YENEEA. CDR3 length: 14 residues. Trimming cost V 5 bases and J 7 bases, with 14 bases left between them. CDR3 region: CASSTVAGHGELFF. The DNA for the CDR3 is TGTGCCAGCAGCACGGTCGCGGGCCACGGGGAGCTGTTTTTT.

This sequence joins TRBV30 and TRBJ2-1; 7 nucleotides line up with TRBD1. Trimming at V came to 3 bases and at J to 7 bases, leaving 3 bases not matched to a gene. The length of the CDR3 is 12 residues. CDR1 is GTSNPN, CDR2 SVGIG, per germline (reference sequence). DNA for the CDR3: TGTGCCTGGAGGGGACAGATAAATGAGCAGTTCTTC. This translates into CAWRGQINEQFF.

CDR3 DNA: TGTGCCAGCAGCTTCACTGAGGGAGGCTCCTACAATGAGCAGTTCTTC. It is translated as CASSFTEGGSYNEQFF. The chain uses TRBV5-8 and TRBJ2-1; a possible D gene is TRBD2 (6 bases). The CDR3 loop spans 16 amino acids. CDR1 SGHTS and CDR2 YDEGEE come from the germline V gene. The ends were cut back, 2 bases at V and 0 bases at J, with 12 bases in the middle.

In its sample, this clone was seen once. DNA for the CDR3: TGTGCCAGCAGCGTATACGGGGGACCAGAGACCCAGTACTTC. This translates into CASSVYGGPETQYF. The chain links TRBV9 to TRBJ2-5, with D perhaps matching TRBD2 (6 bases). The germline V gene has CDR1 SGDLS and CDR2 YYNGEE. The length of the CDR3 is 14 residues. V gave up 1 base and J gave up 4 bases, with 11 bases separating them.

The DNA for the CDR3 is TGTGCCAGCAGCGTAGCTCCACGGGTAGAGACCCAGTACTTC. Translation: CASSVAPRVETQYF. The chain recombines TRBV9 with TRBJ2-5, with D unclear. Germline V gives CDR1 SGDLS, CDR2 YYNGEE. CDR3 length: 14 residues. V lost 0 bases and J 4 bases, leaving 10 bases between the germline ends.

The chain employs TRBV7-9 and TRBJ1-3; possible D gene TRBD1, 6 bases. The germline V gene encodes CDR1 SEHNR and CDR2 FQNEAQ (reference sequence). CDR3 length equals 16 residues. The V end lost 3 bases, the J end lost 0 bases, and 12 bases lay between the germline ends. CDR3 sequence: CASSLGGGPSGNTIYF. The CDR3 DNA reads TGTGCCAGCAGCTTGGGAGGGGGACCCTCTGGAAACACCATATATTTT.

V gene TRBV9 combines with J gene TRBJ2-5, with D perhaps matching TRBD1 (5 bases). Trimming left V 0 bases short and J 2 bases short, with 14 bases between. The germline V gene has CDR1 SGDLS and CDR2 YYNGEE. The CDR3 has 16 residues. CDR3 DNA sequence: TGTGCCAGCAGCGTAGGGGTAGGAAGGGGACAAGAGACCCAGTACTTC. It yields the protein CASSVGVGRGQETQYF.

This chain connects TRBV5-1 to TRBJ1-2; 9 bases fit TRBD1. Looked up from germline, CDR1 is SGHRS and CDR2 is YFSETQ. This CDR3 comprises 15 residues. V was clipped by 2 bases and J by 6 bases; unmatched bases: 8. The CDR3 protein is CASSLPGQGRDGYTF. DNA of the CDR3: TGCGCCAGCAGCTTACCGGGACAGGGTCGGGATGGCTACACCTTC.

The rearrangement links TRBV28 to TRBJ2-3, with 7 bases aligning to TRBD2. With 3 bases clipped from V and 7 bases from J, the junction kept 7 bases outside the gene matches. CDR1 and CDR2 from the germline V gene are MDHEN and SYDVKM. CDR3 size: 14 residues. The CDR3 DNA follows: TGTGCCAGCAGTTTCAGTGGGGGAGGGAATACGCAGTATTTT. Translating gives CASSFSGGGNTQYF.

V is TRBV4-3 and J is TRBJ1-4; 9 bases fit TRBD1. Losses at the gene ends were 0 bases for V and 0 bases for J; bases not matched to a gene: 5. CDR1 is LGHNA and CDR2 is YSLEER in the germline V gene. The CDR3 consists of 18 residues. CDR3 in amino acids: CASSQDPGQGATNEKLFF. The CDR3 nucleotides are TGCGCCAGCAGCCAAGATCCGGGACAGGGCGCAACTAATGAAAAACTGTTTTTT.

CDR3 sequence: CASSQGGLAGTQYF. The CDR3 DNA is TGTGCCAGCAGCCAGGGGGGACTAGCGGGAACCCAGTACTTC. V and J are TRBV7-6 and TRBJ2-5, with 13 positions matching TRBD2. With V trimmed by 5 bases and J by 8 bases, 5 bases remained unmatched. The CDR3 consists of 14 residues. CDR1 SGHVS and CDR2 FNYEAQ come from the germline V gene.

The V gene is TRBV28, the J gene TRBJ2-7, with 9 bases aligning to TRBD1. Germline lookup yields CDR1 MDHEN and CDR2 SYDVKM. The CDR3 is 15 amino acids. V was clipped by 4 bases and J by 4 bases; unmatched bases: 8. CDR3 bases: TGTGCCAGCAGTTCCGCCGGGACAGGGCTATACGAGCAGTACTTC. Translating gives CASSSAGTGLYEQYF.

This clone was counted once. The V and J genes are TRBV7-2 and TRBJ1-6; maybe TRBD1 (5 bases). Trimming cost V 1 base and J 7 bases, with 17 bases left between them. Germline assignment: CDR1 SGHTA and CDR2 FQGNSA. The CDR3 totals 17 residues. CDR3 loop: CASSLGSQGVRNSPLHF. The CDR3 DNA follows: TGTGCCAGCAGCTTAGGCAGCCAGGGCGTCCGGAATTCACCCCTCCACTTT.

The chain uses TRBV7-6 and TRBJ2-2; 7 bases agree with TRBD1. J gave up 2 bases and V 0 bases, and 6 bases lay outside the gene matches. Germline CDR1 is SGHVS and CDR2 is FNYEAQ. CDR3 length equals 17 residues. CDR3 nucleotide sequence: TGTGCCAGCAGCTTAGCCCTAAGACAGGGAAACACCGGGGAGCTGTTTTTT. Its translation: CASSLALRQGNTGELFF.

This rearrangement joins TRBV28 to TRBJ2-3; D might be TRBD1 (5 bases). The CDR3 covers 14 residues. Germline lookup yields CDR1 MDHEN and CDR2 SYDVKM. The V end lost 8 bases, the J end lost 0 bases, and 12 bases lay between the germline ends. The CDR3 loop is CASLGPLSTDTQYF. The CDR3 region has the DNA TGTGCCAGCCTGGGGCCCCTGAGCACAGATACGCAGTATTTT. The variable domain in full, completed from reference TRBV28 and TRBJ2-3, reads DVKVTQSSRYLVKRTGEKVFLECVQDMDHENMFWYRQDPGLGLRLIYFSYDVKMKEKGDIPEGYSVSREKKERFSLILESASTNQTSMYLCASLGPLSTDTQYFGPGTRLTVL.

This clone was observed a handful of times. The same CDR3 arises from other DNA sequences in this sample as well. V gene TRBV5-1 combines with J gene TRBJ2-2, with D perhaps matching TRBD1 (6 bases). This CDR3 comprises 13 residues. With 4 bases removed from V and 5 bases from J, the gap between germline ends came to 9 bases. In germline, CDR1 is SGHRS, CDR2 YFSETQ. This chain's CDR3 is CASSLTGTGELFF. The CDR3 DNA follows: TGCGCCAGCAGCCTTACAGGGACCGGGGAGCTGTTTTTT.

The chain combines TRBV19 with TRBJ1-5; 10 bases agree with TRBD1. Losses at the gene ends were 5 bases for V and 6 bases for J; bases not matched to a gene: 10. CDR3 length: 16 amino acids. The germline V gene has CDR1 LNHDA and CDR2 SQIVND (reference sequence). The CDR3 here is CASSVWPGQGTQPQHF. The CDR3 DNA follows: TGTGCCAGTAGTGTCTGGCCGGGACAGGGGACTCAGCCCCAGCATTTT.

The rearrangement joins TRBV4-2 to TRBJ1-3; TRBD1 agrees at 8 bases. Germline V lookup: CDR1 LGHNA, CDR2 YNFKEQ. The V gene end was trimmed by 0 bases and the J gene end by 2 bases; junction bases not matched to a gene: 3. The CDR3 runs to 16 residues. The DNA of the CDR3 is TGTGCCAGCAGCCAAGACCGACAGGGGCCTGGAAACACCATATATTTT. It encodes CASSQDRQGPGNTIYF.

The chain carries TRBV28 and TRBJ2-4, with 12 bases aligning to TRBD2. This CDR3 spans 18 amino acids. With 5 bases clipped from V and 1 base from J, the junction kept 9 bases outside the gene matches. Germline assignment: CDR1 MDHEN and CDR2 SYDVKM. The CDR3, as DNA: TGTGCCAGCAGTGTGACTAGCGGGAGAGGTCCGGCCAAAAACATTCAGTACTTC. It yields the protein CASSVTSGRGPAKNIQYF.

Regarding this clone: Without the conserved terminal phenylalanine or tryptophan, this CDR3 likely stems from a read error. It is unclear where the CDR3 begins or ends on the DNA, so no DNA is shown, and the CDR3 is as TCRdb lists it. V is TRBV6-2 or TRBV6-3 and J is TRBJ1-2. The CDR3 is 10 residues long, counting both termini. Germline V gene lookup returns CDR1 MNHEY and CDR2 SVGEGT. The CDR3 sequence: CASSYSLRDA.

The rearrangement joins TRBV4-1 to TRBJ1-4; possible D gene TRBD1, 5 bases. Trimming shortened V by 0 bases and J by 2 bases, and 13 bases separated the two germline ends. CDR1 and CDR2 from the germline V gene are MGHRA and YSYEKL. The CDR3 runs 17 residues. The CDR3 sequence is CASSQDLGTPTNEKLFF. CDR3 DNA: TGCGCCAGCAGCCAAGATCTTGGGACTCCGACTAATGAAAAACTGTTTTTT.

This CDR3 reads CASSTGVLNEQFF. CDR3 nucleotides: TGTGCCAGCAGCACCGGGGTACTCAATGAGCAGTTCTTC. The V gene is TRBV7-6, the J gene TRBJ2-1; weak D call: TRBD2 (5 bases). V lost 5 bases and J lost 6, with 11 bases in between. The CDR3 has 13 residues. Germline assignment: CDR1 SGHVS and CDR2 FNYEAQ.